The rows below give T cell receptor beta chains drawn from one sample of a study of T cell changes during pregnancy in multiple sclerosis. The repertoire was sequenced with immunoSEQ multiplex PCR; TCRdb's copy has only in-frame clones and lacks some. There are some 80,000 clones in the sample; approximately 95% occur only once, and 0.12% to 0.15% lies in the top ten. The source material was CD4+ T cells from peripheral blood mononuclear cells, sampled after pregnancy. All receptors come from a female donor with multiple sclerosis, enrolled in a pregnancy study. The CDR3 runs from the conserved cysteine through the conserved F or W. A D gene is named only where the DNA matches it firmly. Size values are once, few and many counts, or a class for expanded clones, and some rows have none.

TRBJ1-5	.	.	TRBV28	TGTGCCAGCTGCCCTCAGGGGCCCAGCAATCAGCCCCAGCATTTT	CASCPQGPSNQPQHF
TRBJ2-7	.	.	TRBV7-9	TGTGCCAGCAGCGAAGAACACTCCTACGAGCAGTACTTC	CASSEEHSYEQYF
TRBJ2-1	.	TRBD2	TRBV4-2	TGTGCCAGCAGCCAAGGGACTATTTTAGCGGGGGGAGGGCCTCAAAATGAGCAGTTCTTC	CASSQGTILAGGGPQNEQFF
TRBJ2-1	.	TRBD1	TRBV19	TGTGCCAGTAGTAAAGGACAGGGGGCCAATGAGCAGTTCTTC	CASSKGQGANEQFF
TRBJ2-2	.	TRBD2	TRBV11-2	TGTGCCAGCAGCGGACTAGCGGGAGGGAGCGGGGAGCTGTTTTTT	CASSGLAGGSGELFF
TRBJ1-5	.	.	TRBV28	TGTGCCAGCAGTTTGCAAGGGGAGGATCAGCCCCAGCATTTT	CASSLQGEDQPQHF
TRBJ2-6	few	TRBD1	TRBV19	TGTGCCAGTAGCCGGGACAGTTCCTCTGGGGCCAACGTCCTGACTTTC	CASSRDSSSGANVLTF
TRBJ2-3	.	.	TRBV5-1	TGCGCCAGCAGCATCAACCGGGACACAGATACGCAGTATTTT	CASSINRDTDTQYF
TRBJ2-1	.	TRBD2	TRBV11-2	TGTGCCAGCAGCTTAGGCTGGACTAGCGGGAGAAATGAGCAGTTCTTC	CASSLGWTSGRNEQFF
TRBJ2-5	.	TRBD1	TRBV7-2	TGTGCCAGCAGCCCACCCGGACAGGGTTTGTACCAAGAGACCCAGTACTTC	CASSPPGQGLYQETQYF
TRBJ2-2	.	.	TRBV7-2	TGTGCCAGCAGCAAGGGGGGGGAGCTGTTTTTT	CASSKGGELFF
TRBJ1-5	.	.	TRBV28	TGTGCCACCGCCCGGGGGCAGCCCCAGCATTTT	CATARGQPQHF
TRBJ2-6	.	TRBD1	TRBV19	TGTGCCAGTAGAAGGGACAGGGCTGGGGCCAACGTCCTGACTTTC	CASRRDRAGANVLTF
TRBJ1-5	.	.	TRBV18	TGTGCCAGCTCACCACGAGGTCACGCGGGGGAACCCCAGCATTTT	CASSPRGHAGEPQHF
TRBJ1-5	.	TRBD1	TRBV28	TGTGCCGCAAGAATCCCGGGACAGGGGATCAATCAGCCCCAGCATTTT	CAARIPGQGINQPQHF
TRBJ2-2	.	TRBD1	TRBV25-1	TGTGCCAGCAGTGACCTACAGGGGGTGGACACCGGGGAGCTGTTTTTT	CASSDLQGVDTGELFF
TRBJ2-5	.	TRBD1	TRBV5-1	TGCGCCAGCAGAGTGGGGACAGGGGACTTAGAGACCCAGTACTTC	CASRVGTGDLETQYF
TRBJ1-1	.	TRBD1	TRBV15	TGTGCCACCAGCAGAGAACAGGGGGCTAGGACTGAAGCTTTCTTT	CATSREQGARTEAFF
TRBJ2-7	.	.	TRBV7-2	TGTGCCAGCAGCTTAGGAGCGGTCTCCTACGAGCAGTACTTC	CASSLGAVSYEQYF
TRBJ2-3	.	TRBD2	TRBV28	TGTGCCAGCAGTTTATGGGGGGAGGGGAGCGGAACTAGCACAGATACGCAGTATTTT	CASSLWGEGSGTSTDTQYF
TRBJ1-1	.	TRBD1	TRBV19	TGTGCCAGTAGAAGGACAGGGGGTGAAGCTTTCTTT	CASRRTGGEAFF
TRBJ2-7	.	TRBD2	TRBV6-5	TGTGCCAGCAGTTACTCGGTGCGGGGGGGGAACTACGAGCAGTACTTC	CASSYSVRGGNYEQYF
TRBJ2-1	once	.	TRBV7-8	TGTGCCAGCAGCAGAGCGGGTATCTCCTACAATGAGCAGTTCTTC	CASSRAGISYNEQFF
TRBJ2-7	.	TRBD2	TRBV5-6	TGTGCCAACTTTAGCGGGAGACATGAGATGGACGAGCAGTACTTC	CANFSGRHEMDEQYF
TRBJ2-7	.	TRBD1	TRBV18	TGTGCCAGCTCACCGGGGACAGGGGGCCTCTACGAGCAGTACTTC	CASSPGTGGLYEQYF
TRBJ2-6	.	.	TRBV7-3	TGTGCCAGCAGCCAGGACAGATCCTCTGGGGCCAACGTCCTGACTTTC	CASSQDRSSGANVLTF
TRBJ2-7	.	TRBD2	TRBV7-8	TGTGCCAGCAGTCCAAGCGGGAGGGCCGGGCTCTACGAGCAGTACTTC	CASSPSGRAGLYEQYF
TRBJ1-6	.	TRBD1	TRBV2	TGTGCCAGCAGGGATCCGGGACAGGGGAATTCACCCCTCCACTTT	CASRDPGQGNSPLHF
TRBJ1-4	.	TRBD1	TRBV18	TGTGCCAGCTCACCAACACCCTACCGGGACAGGGGATCAACTAATGAAAAACTGTTTTTT	CASSPTPYRDRGSTNEKLFF
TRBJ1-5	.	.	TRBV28	TGTGCCAGCAGTTTAAGTGGGGCCAGGCGCAATCAGCCCCAGCATTTT	CASSLSGARRNQPQHF
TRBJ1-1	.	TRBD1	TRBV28	TGTGCCAGCAGGACAGGGGGTAGGACTGAAGCTTTCTTT	CASRTGGRTEAFF
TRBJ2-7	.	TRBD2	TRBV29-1	TGCAGCGTTGTTGGGACTAGAGCAGGCGAGCAGTACTTC	CSVVGTRAGEQYF
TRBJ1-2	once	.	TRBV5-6	TGTGCCAGCAGCTTGACAGATTCCGGCTACACCTTC	CASSLTDSGYTF